Listed below are T cell receptor beta chains from one sample, sequenced in a study of blood T cells in healthy people across ages. MiXCR, run by TCRdb on the 5' RACE reads, gives a single entry per CDR3 protein. The sample comprises under 700,000 distinct CDR3 sequences, approximately 25% of which are singletons, and around 10% rests with the top ten. This sample was also put to use in a study of T cells of mothers and their children.

The sample taken for sequencing was blood. The receptors originated from a boy aged 5-17 years in good health. Each CDR3 is given with its conserved first and last residue. A D gene is named only where the DNA matches it firmly. Size is stated for part of the rows, as once, few or many counts, or as a class when the clone is expanded.

>TRBV5-6|TRBJ2-3|.|TRBD2
CASSFGAGLAGDTQYF
TGTGCCAGCAGCTTTGGCGCCGGACTAGCGGGGGATACGCAGTATTTT
>TRBV7-3|TRBJ2-1|few|.
CASSMIGDEQFF
TGTGCCAGCAGCATGATTGGGGATGAGCAGTTCTTC
>TRBV12-3/TRBV12-4|TRBJ2-1|few|TRBD2
CASSLIVWTSGDNEQFF
TGTGCCAGCAGTTTAATTGTGTGGACTAGCGGGGACAATGAGCAGTTCTTC
>TRBV3-1|TRBJ1-2|.|TRBD1
CASSHRGVYGYTF
TGTGCCAGCAGCCACAGGGGGGTCTATGGCTACACCTTC
>TRBV6-1|TRBJ2-5|.|.
CASSEVGRIRYQETQYF
TGTGCCAGCAGTGAAGTTGGGAGGATACGGTACCAAGAGACCCAGTACTTC
>TRBV7-2|TRBJ2-5|few|.
CASSLVPPGAGETQYF
TGTGCCAGCAGCTTAGTCCCCCCGGGGGCGGGAGAGACCCAGTACTTC
>TRBV7-2|TRBJ1-1|.|.
CASSSPRGGGRNTEAFF
TGTGCCAGCAGCTCCCCGCGGGGTGGGGGCCGGAACACTGAAGCTTTCTTT
>TRBV5-5|TRBJ1-2|.|TRBD1
CASSVTRRTGERGYTF
TGTGCCAGCAGCGTGACTCGGCGGACAGGGGAGCGAGGCTACACCTTC
>TRBV7-9|TRBJ1-2|few|.
CASSPGARYGYTF
TGTGCCAGCAGCCCAGGGGCTCGGTATGGCTACACCTTC
>TRBV12-3/TRBV12-4|TRBJ2-2|.|TRBD2
CASSLRVAGPTNTGEPLF
TGTGCCAGCAGTTTAAGGGTAGCGGGGCCTACGAACACCGGGGAGCCGCTTTTT
>TRBV5-1|TRBJ2-1|.|.
CASSGGASSNEQFF
TGCGCCAGCAGTGGTGGTGCTAGCAGCAATGAGCAGTTCTTC
>TRBV20-1|TRBJ2-1|few|TRBD1
CSALTGVSSYNEQFF
TGCAGTGCTCTTACAGGGGTTAGCTCCTACAATGAGCAGTTCTTC
>TRBV24-1|TRBJ1-5|.|.
CATSDRVGGNQPRHF
TGTGCCACCAGTGACAGGGTAGGAGGCAATCAGCCCCGGCATTTT
>TRBV10-3|TRBJ2-7|.|.
CAITREFAYEQYF
TGTGCCATCACACGTGAATTCGCCTACGAGCAGTACTTC
>TRBV29-1|TRBJ1-2|few|.
CSVGAANYGYTF
TGCAGCGTTGGGGCAGCAAACTATGGCTACACCTTC
>TRBV7-2|TRBJ2-1|.|TRBD2
CASSGLRDYVYNEQFF
TGTGCCAGCAGCGGCCTCCGGGACTACGTCTACAATGAGCAGTTCTTC
>TRBV4-3|TRBJ2-7|few|.
CASSQDRVGFYEQYF
TGCGCCAGCAGCCAAGATCGGGTGGGGTTCTACGAGCAGTACTTC
>TRBV28|TRBJ2-7|.|.
CASQSPHRSSYEQYF
TGTGCCAGCCAAAGTCCACACAGAAGCTCCTACGAGCAGTACTTC
>TRBV4-3|TRBJ2-3|.|TRBD2
CASSGRGEGTDTQYF
TGCGCCAGCAGCGGGCGGGGGGAAGGGACAGATACGCAGTATTTT
>TRBV9|TRBJ1-5|.|.
CASSDDSRNQPQHF
TGTGCCAGCAGCGACGACAGCCGCAATCAGCCCCAGCATTTT
>TRBV28|TRBJ2-1|.|.
CASSDATRQFF
TGTGCCAGCAGTGACGCAACTAGGCAGTTCTTC
>TRBV6-2/TRBV6-3|TRBJ2-1|few|TRBD2
CASSYSTEGSGRNEQFF
TGTGCCAGCAGTTACTCGACGGAAGGTAGCGGGAGAAATGAGCAGTTCTTC
>TRBV28|TRBJ2-7|.|.
CASSFFLDQSSYEQYF
TGTGCCAGCAGTTTCTTTCTCGATCAGAGCTCCTACGAGCAGTACTTC
>TRBV7-6|TRBJ2-3|few|.
CAGSLVGAGADTQYF
TGTGCCGGCAGCTTAGTGGGGGCGGGGGCAGATACGCAGTATTTT
>TRBV4-1|TRBJ1-2|.|TRBD1
CASSQDRWWPAGGNYGYTF
TGCGCCAGCAGCCAAGATAGGTGGTGGCCCGCAGGGGGTAACTATGGCTACACCTTC
>TRBV7-8|TRBJ1-5|.|.
CASSLVQNSNQPQRF
TGTGCCAGCAGCTTAGTGCAGAATAGCAATCAGCCCCAGCGTTTT
>TRBV14|TRBJ2-7|few|.
CASSQAFEGVRDEQYF
TGTGCCAGCAGCCAAGCATTTGAGGGGGTCCGGGACGAGCAGTACTTC
>TRBV27|TRBJ2-1|few|TRBD2
CASSPETLAGGPDNEQFF
TGTGCCAGCAGTCCCGAGACATTAGCGGGGGGGCCTGACAATGAGCAGTTCTTC
>TRBV7-9|TRBJ2-7|.|TRBD2
CASSSPSGTRTYEQYF
TGTGCCAGCAGCTCACCTAGCGGGACCCGAACCTACGAGCAGTACTTC
>TRBV7-9|TRBJ2-1|once|.
CASSSTGTVDEQFF
TGTGCCAGCAGCTCCACCGGGACGGTGGATGAGCAGTTCTTC
>TRBV2|TRBJ1-2|.|TRBD1
CASSDRGKGYGYTF
TGTGCCAGCAGCGACAGGGGGAAGGGCTATGGCTACACCTTC